The 20 T cell receptor beta chains below come from one sample, sequenced in a study of blood T cells in healthy people across ages. A J-beta primer mix and a sample-barcoded 5' primer were used in a second PCR of roughly 7 to 12 cycles. TCRdb reprocessed the 5' RACE reads with MiXCR, giving one entry per CDR3 protein. The table records more than 1,400,000 distinct CDR3 sequences, 42% of them present only once. Input material: blood. Every receptor here comes from a woman younger than 35 in good health.

CDR3 protein: CASRTGDKANEKLFF. CDR3 nucleotide sequence: TGTGCCAGCAGGACAGGGGACAAAGCTAATGAAAAACTGTTTTTT. The chain links TRBV12-3 or TRBV12-4 to TRBJ1-4; 8 nucleotides match TRBD1. The CDR3 covers 15 residues. The V segment lost 6 bases and the J segment 3 bases; nucleotides outside the gene matches: 6.

This clonotype has more than one count but fewer than ten. This chain joins TRBV2 and TRBJ1-1; tentative D call: TRBD1 (5 bases). V was clipped by 6 bases and J by 3 bases, with 14 bases between them. CDR3 length: 14 residues. CDR1 is SNHLY, CDR2 FYNNEI, per germline. CDR3 region: CASSRQGRDTEAFF. CDR3 in DNA: TGTGCCAGCAGCAGGCAGGGTAGGGACACTGAAGCTTTCTTT.

The chain combines TRBV6-5 with TRBJ2-7, with D tentatively TRBD2 (6 bases). The CDR3 contains 14 residues. The V gene lost 6 bases and the J gene lost 2 bases, with 14 bases spanning the gap. Germline CDR1 is MNHEY and CDR2 is SVGAGI. The CDR3 region is CASRTGTSTYEQYF. CDR3 sequence (DNA): TGTGCCAGCAGGACCGGGACTTCAACCTACGAGCAGTACTTC.

V usage is TRBV27 and J usage is TRBJ1-2; 10 nucleotides match TRBD1. From germline, CDR1 is MNHEY and CDR2 SMNVEV (reference sequence). The V and J ends lost 5 bases and 5 bases, in that order; junction bases with no gene match: 8. This CDR3 is 15 amino acids long. The CDR3 region is CASSPQTGGRYGYTF. CDR3 nucleotides: TGTGCCAGCAGTCCCCAGACAGGGGGCAGGTATGGCTACACCTTC.

There are a few counts of this clonotype. The V call is TRBV5-1, the J call TRBJ1-2; 7 nucleotides align to TRBD1. J gave up 3 bases and V 2 bases, and 10 bases lay outside the gene matches. The CDR3 sequence is 16 residues long. The germline CDR1 and CDR2 sequences are SGHRS and YFSETQ. DNA of the CDR3: TGCGCCAGCAGCTTAACTACCGGGACAGAGTACTATGGCTACACCTTC. This gives the protein CASSLTTGTEYYGYTF.

This chain uses TRBV27 with TRBJ2-7; 10 nucleotides agree with TRBD2. This CDR3 has 15 amino acids. Germline V gene data show CDR1 as MNHEY and CDR2 as SMNVEV (reference sequence). V lost 6 bases and J lost 0; bases outside the gene matches: 5. The CDR3 here is CASRPPSGSSYEQYF. The CDR3 nucleotides are TGTGCCAGCAGGCCCCCTAGCGGGAGCTCCTACGAGCAGTACTTC.

This rearrangement joins TRBV6-5 to TRBJ2-7, with D perhaps TRBD1 or TRBD2 (5 bases each). This CDR3 contains 13 residues. Germline CDR1 and CDR2: MNHEY and SVGAGI. V dropped 9 bases and J dropped 2 bases, with 14 bases sitting between them. Written as DNA, the CDR3 is TGTGCCAGTATTAGCGACAGTCCCTACGAGCAGTACTTC. As protein: CASISDSPYEQYF.

The V gene is TRBV28, the J gene TRBJ2-7, with D possibly being TRBD1 (8 bases). The germline gives CDR1 MDHEN, CDR2 SYDVKM. V lost 6 bases and J lost 7, with 19 bases in between. This CDR3 has 14 residues. Here the CDR3 DNA reads TGTGCCAGCAGGTCCACAGGGGGGGCTCGAGAGCAGTACTTC. This encodes CASRSTGGAREQYF.

V is TRBV5-6 and J is TRBJ1-1; unclear D gene. The germline CDR1 and CDR2 sequences are SGHDT and YYEEEE. V was pared by 6 bases and J by 5 bases, with 17 bases between. The CDR3 is 14 residues long. In nucleotides, the CDR3 is TGTGCCAGCACCCAATGGACCCGGGTGACTGAAGCTTTCTTT. Its protein is CASTQWTRVTEAFF.

The V gene is TRBV12-3 or TRBV12-4, the J gene TRBJ1-2, with TRBD1 matching over 8 bases. The CDR3 has 15 residues. The junction had 11 bases not matched to a gene; V was cut back by 3 bases and J by 8 bases. The CDR3 region has the DNA TGTGCCAGCAGTTTTCCCGGCGGACAGGGTGGCGGCTACACCTTC. The encoded protein is CASSFPGGQGGGYTF.

In this sample, this clonotype turned up a few times. The gene calls are TRBV20-1 and TRBJ1-4; 7 bases fit TRBD1. V was pared by 4 bases and J by 1 base, with 6 bases of the junction left unmatched. This CDR3 spans 15 amino acids. CDR1 DFQATT and CDR2 SNEGSKA come from the germline V gene (reference sequence). The CDR3 sequence: CSATDRVGTNEKLFF. CDR3 DNA sequence: TGCAGTGCTACTGACAGGGTCGGAACTAATGAAAAACTGTTTTTT.

This clonotype was seen a handful of times. V usage is TRBV12-5 and J usage is TRBJ2-1; 7 bases line up with TRBD2. The CDR3 has 17 amino acids. Germline V lookup: CDR1 LGHNT, CDR2 FRNRAP. The V segment lost 0 bases and the J segment 5 bases; nucleotides outside the gene matches: 10. This CDR3 is CASGLVYGREKNNEQFF. The CDR3 DNA is TGTGCTAGTGGTTTGGTATACGGGCGGGAGAAGAACAATGAGCAGTTCTTC.

The chain recombines TRBV25-1 with TRBJ1-1; TRBD1 aligns across 7 bases. The CDR3 totals 12 residues. With 5 bases clipped from V and 12 bases from J, the junction kept 9 bases outside the gene matches. CDR1 and CDR2 from the germline V gene are MGHDK and SYGVNS. CDR3 DNA: TGTGCCAGCAGTAGGGAAAGGGGGCGATCTTTCTTT. Encoded protein: CASSRERGRSFF.

There are a few counts of this clonotype. V and J are TRBV20-1 and TRBJ2-5, with D possibly matching TRBD2 (6 bases). The CDR3 consists of 13 residues. Germline lookup yields CDR1 DFQATT and CDR2 SNEGSKA (reference sequence). Trimming took 5 bases from V and 13 from J, leaving 23 bases between them. The CDR3 is CSADHPGVFGGYF. The CDR3 DNA reads TGCAGTGCTGACCACCCGGGTGTATTCGGGGGGTACTTC.

The chain has TRBV25-1 and TRBJ1-2, with TRBD1 as a possible D gene (5 bases). The CDR3 loop spans 12 amino acids. Germline V lookup: CDR1 MGHDK, CDR2 SYGVNS. Trimming stripped 7 bases from V and 8 bases from J, with 14 bases between. CDR3 protein: CASIRGDHGYTF. In nucleotides, the CDR3 is TGTGCCAGCATCCGGGGGGACCACGGCTACACCTTC.

In this sample, this clonotype turned up a few times. The rearrangement links TRBV30 to TRBJ1-2; TRBD1 aligns across 10 bases. CDR1 GTSNPN and CDR2 SVGIG come from the germline V gene (reference sequence). The CDR3 runs to 17 residues. J lost 1 base, V lost 0 bases, and 8 bases had no gene match. The CDR3 DNA reads TGTGCCTGGAGTGTACCCGCGGACAGGGGGTTTAACTATGGCTACACCTTC. Its protein product is CAWSVPADRGFNYGYTF.

This chain joins TRBV6-5 and TRBJ2-2; TRBD2 might be the D (5 bases). Trimming stripped 7 bases from V and 4 bases from J, with 13 bases between. The CDR3 contains 14 residues. Germline values: CDR1 MNHEY, CDR2 SVGAGI. CDR3 DNA: TGTGCCAGCACCTCACCAAGCGGCACCGGGGAGCTGTTTTTT. Amino acids: CASTSPSGTGELFF.

CDR3 in DNA: TGCAGTGCACCAAACCCTAGCGGGAGGGGCAATGAGCAGTTCTTC. Translating gives CSAPNPSGRGNEQFF. V gene TRBV20-1 combines with J gene TRBJ2-1; the match to TRBD2 covers 12 bases. Germline CDR1 and CDR2: DFQATT and SNEGSKA (reference sequence). The CDR3 contains 15 residues. V lost 6 bases and J lost 6; bases outside the gene matches: 9.

This clonotype was detected a few times. The CDR3 coding sequence is TGTGCCAGCAGCTTTAGCGGGGCGGTGCAAAACATTCAGTACTTC. This gives the protein CASSFSGAVQNIQYF. This rearrangement joins TRBV7-2 to TRBJ2-4; 8 positions match TRBD2. Germline V lookup: CDR1 SGHTA, CDR2 FQGNSA. This CDR3 has 15 amino acids. V was pared by 3 bases and J by 5 bases, with 6 bases of the junction left unmatched.

V gene TRBV18 combines with J gene TRBJ1-1; D may be TRBD1 (5 bases). Per the germline V gene, CDR1 is KGHSH and CDR2 is LQKENI. The CDR3 runs 14 residues. Trimming removed 4 bases from V and 7 bases from J, with 16 bases in between. This CDR3 is CASSQQVEANEAFF. As DNA, the CDR3 is TGTGCCAGCTCACAACAGGTTGAGGCCAATGAAGCTTTCTTT.